The 17 T cell receptor beta chains reported below all come from one sample, sequenced in a study of OX40 agonist ivuxolimab in advanced cancers. This table comes from immunoSEQ multiplex PCR, and its TCRdb copy is limited to in-frame clones, with some not included. The table lists around 69,000 clones, 85% of them singletons. Source: CD4+ or CD8+ T cells sorted from blood, taken in a trial of the OX40 agonist ivuxolimab. The receptors come from an adult with an advanced solid tumor such as melanoma, head and neck, liver or kidney cancer.

The rearrangement links TRBV5-3 to TRBJ2-3, with 11 bases identical to TRBD2. TRBV5-3 is placed among ORFs of uncertain function. This CDR3 is 15 amino acids long. V gave up 3 bases and J gave up 4 bases; unmatched junction bases: 4. The CDR3 sequence: CARSSGSGRADTQYF. CDR3 DNA: TGTGCCAGAAGCTCCGGTAGCGGGAGGGCAGATACGCAGTATTTT.

The chain couples TRBV6-5 to TRBJ2-1; D is unresolved. V was pared by 7 bases and J by 8 bases, with 9 bases between. From germline, CDR1 is MNHEY and CDR2 SVGAGI. This CDR3 is built from 11 residues. The CDR3 sequence is CASTLQDEQFF. CDR3 nucleotide sequence: TGTGCCAGCACACTCCAAGATGAGCAGTTCTTC.

CDR3 amino acids: CASEERETQYF. The CDR3, as DNA: TGTGCCAGCGAGGAGAGGGAGACCCAGTACTTC. The chain has TRBV2 and TRBJ2-5; D is unresolved. The ends were cut back, 8 bases at V and 5 bases at J, with 9 bases in the middle. Per germline, CDR1 SNHLY and CDR2 FYNNEI. The CDR3 totals 11 residues. The full variable domain, completed using reference TRBV2 and TRBJ2-5, is EPEVTQTPSHQVTQMGQEVILRCVPISNHLYFYWYRQILGQKVEFLVSFYNNEISEKSEIFDDQFSVERPDGSNFTLKIRSTKLEDSAMYFCASEERETQYFGPGTRLLVL.

The gene calls are TRBV6-1 and TRBJ2-7, with 7 bases aligning to TRBD1. Germline values: CDR1 MNHNS, CDR2 SASEGT. V dropped 4 bases and J dropped 1; count of bases not matched to a gene: 16. This CDR3 is 18 amino acids long. In DNA, the CDR3 is TGTGCCAGCAGTGCCCGGGACAGACCCCCAAGTTGGTCCTACGAGCAGTACTTC. This encodes CASSARDRPPSWSYEQYF.

V and J are TRBV11-2 and TRBJ1-2; 11 bases are shared with TRBD1. The CDR3 is made up of 14 amino acids. Germline CDR1 SGHAT, CDR2 FQNNGV. Trimming cost V 4 bases and J 5 bases; bases outside gene matches: 3. CDR3: CASSSGTGGYGYTF. Here the CDR3 DNA reads TGTGCCAGCAGCTCCGGGACAGGGGGATATGGCTACACCTTC. The whole variable domain, filled in from reference TRBV11-2 and TRBJ1-2, reads EAGVAQSPRYKIIEKRQSVAFWCNPISGHATLYWYQQILGQGPKLLIQFQNNGVVDDSQLPKDRFSAERLKGVDSTLKIQPAKLEDSAVYLCASSSGTGGYGYTFGSGTRLTVV.

The rearrangement joins TRBV7-2 to TRBJ2-2; D might be TRBD2 (6 bases). V was cut by 1 base and J by 7 bases, with 16 bases left in between. CDR1 and CDR2 from the germline V gene are SGHTA and FQGNSA. This CDR3 region has 16 residues. CDR3 coding DNA: TGTGCCAGCAGCTTAGAGAAGCCCCCGCGGGGCGGGGAGCTGTTTTTT. This sequence encodes CASSLEKPPRGGELFF. Supplemented by reference TRBV7-2 and TRBJ2-2, the full variable domain reads GAGVSQSPSNKVTEKGKDVELRCDPISGHTALYWYRQSLGQGLEFLIYFQGNSAPDKSGLPSDRFSAERTGGSVSTLTIQRTQQEDSAVYLCASSLEKPPRGGELFFGEGSRLTVL.

This clone has only one observation. V usage is TRBV18 and J usage is TRBJ1-5, with 9 bases identical to TRBD1. The CDR3 is 17 residues long. Germline V CDR1 and CDR2: KGHSH, LQKENI. J lost 6 bases, V lost 1 base, and 10 bases had no gene match. This chain's CDR3 is CASSPREVGTGSQPQHF. The CDR3, as DNA: TGTGCCAGCTCACCACGGGAGGTCGGGACAGGGAGTCAGCCCCAGCATTTT.

The rearrangement links TRBV6-1 to TRBJ1-4; 7 nucleotides match TRBD1. Trimming removed 9 bases from V and 7 bases from J; junction bases left unmatched: 8. This CDR3 is built from 13 residues. The germline V gene encodes CDR1 MNHNS and CDR2 SASEGT. The CDR3 protein is CASRRDRSEKLFF. The DNA of the CDR3 is TGTGCCAGTCGCCGGGACAGATCTGAAAAACTGTTTTTT.

In the case of this clone: The same CDR3 is also encoded by other DNA sequences in this sample. The rearrangement links TRBV27 to TRBJ2-5; TRBD1 aligns across 12 bases. Trimming took 5 bases from V and 5 from J; bases not matched to a gene: 6. Germline CDR1 is MNHEY and CDR2 is SMNVEV (reference sequence). This CDR3 has 15 residues. CDR3 nucleotide sequence: TGTGCCAGCAGTACGGGACAGGGGGCCCGGGAGACCCAGTACTTC. Its translation: CASSTGQGARETQYF.

The genes are TRBV7-3 and TRBJ1-4; 7 bases are shared with TRBD1. CDR3 length: 14 amino acids. The germline gives CDR1 SGHTA, CDR2 FQGTGA. V shed 5 bases, J shed 10 bases, and the junction held 10 bases outside the gene matches. The CDR3 bases are TGTGCCAGCAGCCCACAGGGGAGGGATGGAAAACTGTTTTTT. This sequence encodes CASSPQGRDGKLFF.

This clone was seen only once. In nucleotides, the CDR3 is TGTGCCTGGAACAGGGACAGGGGAGCTGAAGCTTTCTTT. It is translated as CAWNRDRGAEAFF. J is TRBJ1-1 and V is TRBV30; 10 bases align to TRBD1. Germline V gives CDR1 GTSNPN, CDR2 SVGIG (reference sequence). This CDR3 has 13 residues. The V segment lost 4 bases and the J segment 6 bases; nucleotides outside the gene matches: 5.

The rearrangement uses TRBV7-2 and TRBJ1-2; 8 bases match TRBD1. V lost 4 bases and J lost 2; bases outside the gene matches: 9. This CDR3 comprises 16 residues. From germline, CDR1 is SGHTA and CDR2 FQGNSA. For the CDR3, the DNA is TGTGCCAGCAGCTCGAAGTCCAGGGGGCCAAACTATGGCTACACCTTC. It codes for CASSSKSRGPNYGYTF.

CDR3 coding DNA: TGTGCCAGTAGTATAAGCGGGACTTACGAGCAGTACTTC. This codes for CASSISGTYEQYF. This chain links TRBV19 with TRBJ2-7, with 7 bases that match TRBD2. This CDR3 comprises 13 residues. In germline, CDR1 is LNHDA, CDR2 SQIVND (reference sequence). The V gene end was trimmed by 2 bases and the J gene end by 4 bases; junction bases not matched to a gene: 2. The entire variable domain, with the rest obtained from reference TRBV19 and TRBJ2-7, is as follows: DGGITQSPKYLFRKEGQNVTLSCEQNLNHDAMYWYRQDPGQGLRLIYYSQIVNDFQKGDIAEGYSVSREKKESFPLTVTSAQKNPTAFYLCASSISGTYEQYFGPGTRLTVT.

The CDR3 protein is CASSSDTGLQPQHF. The DNA of the CDR3 is TGTGCCAGCAGCTCAGACACGGGCCTCCAGCCCCAGCATTTT. J is TRBJ1-5 and V is TRBV7-8; the D is unclear. The CDR3 sequence is 14 residues long. Trimming pared 4 bases from V and 7 bases from J, leaving 14 bases between. Germline V gives CDR1 SGHVS, CDR2 FQNEAQ. Full variable domain (missing parts from reference TRBV7-8 and TRBJ1-5): GAGVSQSPRYKVAKRGQDVALRCDPISGHVSLFWYQQALGQGPEFLTYFQNEAQLDKSGLPSDRFFAERPEGSVSTLKIQRTQQEDSAVYLCASSSDTGLQPQHFGDGTRLSIL.

This rearrangement joins TRBV7-9 to TRBJ2-3; 7 bases line up with TRBD1. Germline V CDR1 and CDR2: SEHNR, FQNEAQ (reference sequence). The CDR3 extends over 17 amino acids. J lost 2 bases, V lost 2 bases, and 10 bases had no gene match. CDR3 bases: TGTGCCAGCAGCTTATGGGCAGGGGGTAGTCCCACAGATACGCAGTATTTT. Translated, it gives CASSLWAGGSPTDTQYF.

The chain uses TRBV2 and TRBJ1-1; D possibly corresponds to TRBD1 (6 bases). Per germline, CDR1 SNHLY and CDR2 FYNNEI. V was shortened by 6 bases and J by 3 bases, with 17 bases between the two germline ends. The CDR3 length is 15 residues. The DNA for the CDR3 is TGTGCCAGCAGAGAAACCGGGACAACCTACACTGAAGCTTTCTTT. Translation: CASRETGTTYTEAFF. The complete variable domain, with remaining parts taken from reference TRBV2 and TRBJ1-1, reads EPEVTQTPSHQVTQMGQEVILRCVPISNHLYFYWYRQILGQKVEFLVSFYNNEISEKSEIFDDQFSVERPDGSNFTLKIRSTKLEDSAMYFCASRETGTTYTEAFFGQGTRLTVV.

The gene calls are TRBV6-1 and TRBJ1-1; TRBD1 might be the D (5 bases). The CDR3 is made up of 15 amino acids. V was shortened by 7 bases and J by 5 bases, with 20 bases between the two germline ends. In germline, CDR1 is MNHNS, CDR2 SASEGT. The CDR3 DNA reads as TGTGCCAGCATCTTATCCCTACGGGGGGGGACTGAAGCTTTCTTT. This translates into CASILSLRGGTEAFF.